The 31 T cell receptor beta chains below were found in one sample sequenced in a study of sequential checkpoint blockade in melanoma. The assay was immunoSEQ multiplex PCR, and TCRdb's table has in-frame clones only and misses some. Of around 13,000 clones detected, around 25% appear once; the ten largest clones hold around 17%. The treatment denotes: randomized to nivolumab then ipilimumab (arm A) or the reverse (arm B). The source material was tumor tissue (inferred from file names), sampled from a patient given nivolumab and ipilimumab in sequence. The receptors derive from a human donor with melanoma.

V gene TRBV28 combines with J gene TRBJ1-5; 7 bases agree with TRBD1. The CDR3 is 18 amino acids. The J segment lost 6 bases and the V segment lost 2 bases, leaving 16 bases of the junction unmatched. Looked up from germline, CDR1 is MDHEN and CDR2 is SYDVKM. CDR3 amino acids: CASSLSRLAGGGGQPQHF. The CDR3 nucleotides read TGTGCCAGCAGTTTAAGTCGGTTGGCAGGGGGTGGTGGTCAGCCCCAGCATTTT.

This clone was counted ten times or more. V usage is TRBV6-8 and J usage is TRBJ2-1; no clear D gene. The CDR3 contains 13 residues. V was shortened by 6 bases and J by 7 bases, with 13 bases between the two germline ends. Germline CDR1 is MNHGY and CDR2 is SAAAGT. CDR3 coding DNA: TGTGCCAGCAGAGGGATCCTTGCAAATGAGCAGTTCTTC. This sequence encodes CASRGILANEQFF.

The rearrangement joins TRBV11-3 to TRBJ2-5; no definite D call. The CDR3 has 15 amino acids. Trimming took off 4 bases at V and 0 bases at J, with 12 bases between the two ends. Germline values: CDR1 SGHNT, CDR2 YENEEA. CDR3 nucleotide sequence: TGTGCCAGCAGCTGGATAGCCAAGTACCAAGAGACCCAGTACTTC. It codes for CASSWIAKYQETQYF. Looking up the rest from reference TRBV11-3 and TRBJ2-5 gives the full variable domain: EAGVVQSPRYKIIEKKQPVAFWCNPISGHNTLYWYLQNLGQGPELLIRYENEEAVDDSQLPKDRFSAERLKGVDSTLKIQPAELGDSAVYLCASSWIAKYQETQYFGPGTRLLVL.

There are a few counts of this clone. This rearrangement joins TRBV18 to TRBJ2-2; no firm D call. CDR3 length equals 14 residues. CDR1 is KGHSH, CDR2 LQKENI, per germline. The germline V and J ends were trimmed by 3 bases and 3 bases, with 8 bases remaining between them. The CDR3 region is CASSPELDTGELFF. DNA for the CDR3: TGTGCCAGCTCACCTGAGTTGGACACCGGGGAGCTGTTTTTT.

A few counts support this clone. The genes are TRBV6-8 and TRBJ2-1; 10 nucleotides match TRBD2. In germline, CDR1 is MNHGY, CDR2 SAAAGT. The CDR3 is made up of 16 amino acids. Losses at the gene ends were 5 bases for V and 0 bases for J; bases not matched to a gene: 4. The CDR3 sequence: CASSDLAGGSYNEQFF. As DNA, the CDR3 is TGTGCCAGCAGTGATTTAGCGGGGGGCTCCTACAATGAGCAGTTCTTC.

By sample share, this clone is medium-sized. V gene TRBV9 combines with J gene TRBJ2-5; no reliable D call. V dropped 3 bases and J dropped 1 base, with 10 bases sitting between them. CDR3 length: 14 residues. Germline loops: CDR1 SGDLS, CDR2 YYNGEE. CDR3 nucleotides: TGTGCCAGCAGCGCTAGATCGACCCAAGAGACCCAGTACTTC. This gives the protein CASSARSTQETQYF.

The chain joins TRBV19 to TRBJ2-3, with 12 bases identical to TRBD2. The CDR3 is 16 amino acids. The V segment lost 7 bases and the J segment 3 bases; nucleotides outside the gene matches: 8. The germline gives CDR1 LNHDA, CDR2 SQIVND (reference sequence). CDR3 in amino acids: CASKTSGSLRTDTQYF. CDR3 sequence (DNA): TGTGCCAGTAAGACTAGCGGGAGTTTGAGAACAGATACGCAGTATTTT.

This clone has ten or more counts. The chain has TRBV11-3 and TRBJ1-1; 8 positions match TRBD1. There are 14 residues in the CDR3. V lost 5 bases and J lost 0; bases outside the gene matches: 2. Germline CDR1 is SGHNT and CDR2 is YENEEA. For the CDR3, the DNA is TGTGCCAGCAGCCCAGGGGGCGTGAACACTGAAGCTTTCTTT. Amino acids: CASSPGGVNTEAFF.

This clone has a single count. V gene TRBV29-1 combines with J gene TRBJ2-1; D tentatively reads TRBD1 or TRBD2 (5 bases each). The CDR3 consists of 15 residues. V dropped 4 bases and J dropped 2 bases, with 15 bases sitting between them. The germline V gene has CDR1 SQVTM and CDR2 ANQGSEA. CDR3 sequence: CSVGSRGPAYNEQFF. The CDR3 bases are TGCAGCGTTGGGTCAAGGGGACCCGCCTACAATGAGCAGTTCTTC.

This clone appeared once. The chain combines TRBV12-5 with TRBJ2-7; weak D call: TRBD2 (6 bases). CDR3 size: 11 residues. Germline V CDR1 and CDR2: LGHNT, FRNRAP. The CDR3 protein is CASAAGYEQYF. The CDR3 nucleotides read TGTGCCAGCGCGGCGGGATACGAGCAGTACTTC. Filled out from reference TRBV12-5 and TRBJ2-7, the complete variable domain reads DARVTQTPRHKVTEMGQEVTMRCQPILGHNTVFWYRQTMMQGLELLAYFRNRAPLDDSGMPKDRFSAEMPDATLATLKIQPSEPRDSAVYFCASAAGYEQYFGPGTRLTVT.

This clone was observed a handful of times. The chain recombines TRBV16 with TRBJ2-7; D gene ambiguous. The CDR3 runs to 10 residues. Germline-derived CDR1 and CDR2 are KGHSY and FQNENV. Deletions cut 6 bases from V and 7 bases from J, with 7 bases between. The CDR3 nucleotides are TGTGCCAGCAGTTTCCTGGAGCAGTACTTC. Translated: CASSFLEQYF.

The V gene is TRBV18, the J gene TRBJ2-1, with 9 positions matching TRBD2. The length of the CDR3 is 18 residues. Per germline, CDR1 KGHSH and CDR2 LQKENI. The junction had 11 bases not matched to a gene; V was cut back by 3 bases and J by 2 bases. The CDR3 DNA reads TGTGCCAGCTCACCCAATAGCGGGAGCTGGGTGACCTACAATGAGCAGTTCTTC. Translating it yields CASSPNSGSWVTYNEQFF.

The V call is TRBV29-1, the J call TRBJ1-4; D is ambiguous. Germline V gene sequence: CDR1 SQVTM, CDR2 ANQGSEA. V gave up 7 bases and J gave up 5 bases, with 20 bases separating them. The CDR3 has 15 amino acids. The DNA of the CDR3 is TGCAGCGCCACCTTAAGTGGTCGCGGAAATGAAAAACTGTTTTTT. It specifies CSATLSGRGNEKLFF.

The chain uses TRBV10-2 and TRBJ2-7; TRBD2 agrees at 14 bases. CDR1 and CDR2 from the germline V gene are WSHSY and SAAADI. Unmatched junction bases numbered 9, after V lost 5 bases and J lost 3 bases. The CDR3 sequence is 17 residues long. CDR3 sequence: CASSRLAGGPFGYEQYF. The CDR3 coding sequence is TGCGCCAGCAGTCGACTAGCGGGAGGGCCATTCGGCTACGAGCAGTACTTC.

Only a few counts were recorded for this clone. The V and J genes are TRBV18 and TRBJ2-5; the match to TRBD2 covers 9 bases. CDR3 length: 15 amino acids. In germline, CDR1 is KGHSH, CDR2 LQKENI. Trimming at V came to 3 bases and at J to 2 bases, leaving 4 bases not matched to a gene. The DNA for the CDR3 is TGTGCCAGCTCACCGGAGGCGGGAGGGCAAGAGACCCAGTACTTC. Its translation is CASSPEAGGQETQYF.

The gene calls are TRBV5-1 and TRBJ2-5, with TRBD1 matching 7 bases. The CDR3 covers 15 residues. J was trimmed by 1 base and V by 0 bases; bases with no gene match: 3. Looked up from germline, CDR1 is SGHRS and CDR2 is YFSETQ. The CDR3 DNA reads as TGCGCCAGCAGCTTGGGGGACAGTAGCCAAGAGACCCAGTACTTC. It yields the protein CASSLGDSSQETQYF.

The chain joins TRBV5-1 to TRBJ1-3; D gene uncertain. Trimming cost V 0 bases and J 4 bases, with 11 bases left between them. Germline CDR1 reads SGHRS; CDR2 reads YFSETQ. The CDR3 loop spans 15 amino acids. The CDR3 DNA reads TGCGCCAGCAGCTTGGGGACTGGGTCCGGAAACACCATATATTTT. It specifies CASSLGTGSGNTIYF.

This chain uses TRBV6-8 with TRBJ2-7, with no clear D. V gave up 11 bases and J gave up 2 bases, with 19 bases separating them. Germline V gene lookup returns CDR1 MNHGY and CDR2 SAAAGT. There are 14 residues in the CDR3. This chain's CDR3 is CALGSAKAPYEQYF. CDR3 nucleotide sequence: TGTGCCCTAGGGTCCGCGAAGGCGCCCTACGAGCAGTACTTC.

This clone was counted a few times. The chain has TRBV11-3 and TRBJ1-1; D is perhaps TRBD1 (5 bases). CDR3 length: 15 amino acids. The V end was cut by 5 bases, the J end by 5 bases, with 18 bases between. CDR1 is SGHNT and CDR2 is YENEEA in the germline V gene. The chain's CDR3 is CASSQVQEGGTEAFF. DNA of the CDR3: TGTGCCAGCAGCCAGGTACAGGAGGGAGGAACTGAAGCTTTCTTT.

This chain connects TRBV6-8 to TRBJ2-7; 9 bases map to TRBD1. The CDR3 runs 13 residues. The germline V gene encodes CDR1 MNHGY and CDR2 SAAAGT. Trimming took 10 bases from V and 5 from J; bases not matched to a gene: 9. DNA for the CDR3: TGTGCCACCAACGACAGGGGGGTGGACGAGCAGTACTTC. Protein product: CATNDRGVDEQYF.

The chain has TRBV19 and TRBJ1-2, with D uncertain. V lost 8 bases to trimming and J lost 4 bases, with 8 bases between them. Germline assignment: CDR1 LNHDA and CDR2 SQIVND (reference sequence). This CDR3 has 11 residues. The CDR3 DNA reads as TGTGCCAGTTGGGGTAGCTATGGCTACACCTTC. Residues: CASWGSYGYTF.

The chain couples TRBV6-8 to TRBJ2-7; 9 bases line up with TRBD1. V was clipped by 5 bases and J by 4 bases; unmatched bases: 6. CDR3 length: 14 amino acids. Germline V lookup: CDR1 MNHGY, CDR2 SAAAGT. Here the CDR3 DNA reads TGTGCCAGCAGTCCCGGGACAGGGAGGTACGAGCAGTACTTC. It is translated as CASSPGTGRYEQYF.

This clone was picked up a small number of times. V is TRBV9 and J is TRBJ2-1; D is uncertain. The CDR3 has 14 residues. V gave up 1 base and J gave up 5 bases, with 10 bases separating them. CDR1 and CDR2 from the germline V gene are SGDLS and YYNGEE. The CDR3: CASSVSSLNNEQFF. CDR3 nucleotides: TGTGCCAGCAGCGTATCTTCCCTCAACAATGAGCAGTTCTTC.

In this sample, this clone is medium-sized. The CDR3 region is CASRPPGTASGANVLTF. Here the CDR3 DNA reads TGTGCCAGCAGACCACCGGGGACGGCGTCTGGGGCCAACGTCCTGACTTTC. V and J are TRBV11-3 and TRBJ2-6; the D gene could be TRBD1 or TRBD2 (5 bases each). V was trimmed by 6 bases and J by 1 base, leaving 16 bases between them. Germline-derived CDR1 and CDR2 are SGHNT and YENEEA. This CDR3 region has 17 residues.

CDR3 residues: CASSLTGDEQFF. For the CDR3, the DNA is TGTGCCAGCAGTTTAACGGGGGATGAGCAGTTCTTC. The chain carries TRBV28 and TRBJ2-1, with a weak D call TRBD2 (6 bases). Trimming removed 2 bases from V and 8 bases from J, with 7 bases in between. The CDR3 has 12 amino acids. Germline CDR1 reads MDHEN; CDR2 reads SYDVKM.

The table lists this clone with a few counts. This chain links TRBV6-8 with TRBJ1-2; D gene unclear. Trimming left V 7 bases short and J 4 bases short, with 13 bases between. CDR3 size: 13 residues. The germline V gene encodes CDR1 MNHGY and CDR2 SAAAGT. CDR3 coding DNA: TGTGCCAGCACGACCGCAGATCTCTATGGCTACACCTTC. Its protein is CASTTADLYGYTF.

V gene TRBV5-1 combines with J gene TRBJ2-2, with TRBD1 matching over 7 bases. The V segment lost 3 bases and the J segment 3 bases; nucleotides outside the gene matches: 5. CDR3 length: 15 amino acids. The germline V gene has CDR1 SGHRS and CDR2 YFSETQ. The chain's CDR3 is CASSSPGQYTGELFF. For the CDR3, the DNA is TGCGCCAGCAGCTCACCGGGACAGTACACCGGGGAGCTGTTTTTT.

The CDR3 nucleotides are TGCGCCAGCAGTGATATGGGGAGCTCTGGAAACACCATATATTTT. Protein product: CASSDMGSSGNTIYF. The J gene is TRBJ1-3, the V gene TRBV10-2, with D unresolved. Germline values: CDR1 WSHSY, CDR2 SAAADI. V shed 3 bases and J shed 0 bases, with 9 bases lying between them. This CDR3 is 15 amino acids long.

This clone was counted ten times or more. V usage is TRBV11-3 and J usage is TRBJ2-1; 10 bases line up with TRBD2. CDR3 length equals 15 residues. Per the germline V gene, CDR1 is SGHNT and CDR2 is YENEEA. V was pared by 8 bases and J by 7 bases, with 11 bases of the junction left unmatched. The DNA of the CDR3 is TGTGCCAGCTCTCGTCTAGCGGGAGTGTCAAATGAGCAGTTCTTC. It is translated as CASSRLAGVSNEQFF.

The sample holds many counts of this clone. This chain joins TRBV6-8 and TRBJ2-7; 10 bases agree with TRBD1. The CDR3 is made up of 16 amino acids. Looked up from germline, CDR1 is MNHGY and CDR2 is SAAAGT. V lost 2 bases and J lost 4; bases outside the gene matches: 8. In DNA form, the CDR3 reads TGTGCCAGCAGTTACCCACGCGGACAGGGGGTATACGAGCAGTACTTC. This codes for CASSYPRGQGVYEQYF.

By frequency in the sample, this clone is medium-sized. The chain joins TRBV6-8 to TRBJ1-1, with unresolved D. The CDR3 consists of 12 residues. V lost 4 bases and J 8 bases, leaving 11 bases between the germline ends. Germline V gene data show CDR1 as MNHGY and CDR2 as SAAAGT. The CDR3 is CASSLLLPEAFF. The CDR3 DNA reads as TGTGCCAGCAGTTTACTACTGCCCGAAGCTTTCTTT.